The present T cell receptor beta chain was sequenced within a study of neurological immune-mediated disorders. Study-wide points: Expanded clones shared no identical CDR3 amino acid sequences across subjects, which suggested private TCR-beta repertoires in all groups.

The germline gives CDR1 MNHEY, CDR2 SMNVEV (reference sequence). The CDR3 has 16 residues. The J segment lost 4 bases and the V segment lost 5 bases, leaving 9 bases of the junction unmatched. The cDNA was generated through 5'RACE incorporating 10-nucleotide random UMIs. TCRdb fed the 5' RACE reads into MiXCR, producing one record per CDR3 protein. Among around 33,000 distinct CDR3 sequences, around a quarter were seen once, and the ten largest hold roughly 30%. The sorted-subset TCR libraries were prepared using 750,000 to 1,000,000 CD4+ or CD8+ T cells as the starting material. In its sample, this clonotype was seen many times. Its antigen is still unknown.

The chain uses TRBV27 and TRBJ2-1; TRBD2 aligns across 9 bases. Sequencing was done on a sample of CD4+ T cells from blood. This clonotype was sampled from a man over 45 with HTLV-1-associated myelopathy (HAM/TSP). The CDR3 bases are TGTGCCAGCAGTCCCCGATTAGCGGGGGTGTACAATGAGCAGTTCTTC. This translates into CASSPRLAGVYNEQFF.